This T cell receptor (beta chain) was identified during a study of shared clonotypes between healthy human individuals. Study-wide points: The genetic and exposure-history diversity represented was limited by few donors.

A word on this clone: Its specificity is not known.

Spread over ten immunoSEQ deep assay plates, unsorted PBMC DNA underwent sequencing. Generated by immunoSEQ multiplex PCR, the TCRdb table keeps only in-frame clones and is missing some. The sample lists hundreds of thousands of clones; just over 75% were seen once. V was cut by 7 bases and J by 0 bases, with 9 bases left in between. CDR3 length equals 13 residues. Sequencing was carried out using PBMCs. V gene TRBV23-1 combines with J gene TRBJ1-1, with unresolved D. TRBV23-1 is known as an ORF, though its function is uncertain. This sequence originates from a woman aged 40 to 50 in good health. Some clones in this sample may be carry-over from other donors' samples. The CDR3 nucleotides are TGCGCCAGCACCAGCGGGATGAACACTGAAGCTTTCTTT. Translating it yields CASTSGMNTEAFF.